Listed here are 14 T cell receptor beta chains from one sample, sequenced in a study of cytomegalovirus exposure and HLA in healthy donors. Primers included in the PCR were 60 Vbeta and 13 Jbeta primers. Here immunoSEQ multiplex PCR was the method, and the copy in TCRdb shows in-frame clones only, minus some. The record lists about 170,000 clones, of which the ten most abundant hold about 0.81%. The specimen sequenced was PBMCs. The receptor source for this set is a woman younger than 30 in good health and CMV-seropositive.

The rearrangement links TRBV10-1 to TRBJ2-4; 9 bases line up with TRBD2. Trimming at V came to 0 bases and at J to 3 bases, leaving 3 bases not matched to a gene. In germline, CDR1 is WNHNN, CDR2 SYGVQD (reference sequence). CDR3 length: 16 amino acids. The CDR3 bases are TGCGCCAGCAGTGAGTCGCTAGCGGGAAGCAAAAACATTCAGTACTTC. This translates into CASSESLAGSKNIQYF.

V and J are TRBV5-1 and TRBJ1-2; tentatively, D is TRBD1 (6 bases). Germline V gene sequence: CDR1 SGHRS, CDR2 YFSETQ. V lost 4 bases to trimming and J lost 4 bases, with 17 bases between them. This CDR3 comprises 15 residues. The CDR3 spells CASSPDSLVGYGYTF. The CDR3 DNA reads TGCGCCAGCAGCCCGGACAGCCTGGTAGGCTATGGCTACACCTTC. Filled out from reference TRBV5-1 and TRBJ1-2, the complete variable domain reads KAGVTQTPRYLIKTRGQQVTLSCSPISGHRSVSWYQQTPGQGLQFLFEYFSETQRNKGNFPGRFSGRQFSNSRSEMNVSTLELGDSALYLCASSPDSLVGYGYTFGSGTRLTVV.

The chain couples TRBV5-4 to TRBJ2-1; 13 bases match TRBD2. The germline gives CDR1 SGHNT, CDR2 YYREEE (reference sequence). This CDR3 region has 17 residues. V dropped 4 bases and J dropped 9; count of bases not matched to a gene: 13. The CDR3 DNA reads TGTGCCAGCAGCCTGCAGGGGGGACTAGCGGGAAGACGTGAGCAGTTCTTC. Translation gives CASSLQGGLAGRREQFF. The variable domain in full, with the rest retrieved from reference TRBV5-4 and TRBJ2-1, is ETGVTQSPTHLIKTRGQQVTLRCSSQSGHNTVSWYQQALGQGPQFIFQYYREEENGRGNFPPRFSGLQFPNYSSELNVNALELDDSALYLCASSLQGGLAGRREQFFGPGTRLTVL.

The chain uses TRBV6-6 and TRBJ1-5; D might be TRBD1 (5 bases). This CDR3 contains 16 residues. CDR1 is MNHNY and CDR2 is SVGAGI in the germline V gene (reference sequence). With 2 bases removed from V and 0 bases from J, the gap between germline ends came to 11 bases. The CDR3 region has the DNA TGTGCCAGCAGTTACGGGCAGGGTCATAGCAATCAGCCCCAGCATTTT. Encoded protein: CASSYGQGHSNQPQHF.

The chain is built from TRBV13 and TRBJ2-3, with 8 nucleotides matching TRBD2. With 5 bases clipped from V and 6 bases from J, the junction kept 10 bases outside the gene matches. The germline gives CDR1 PRHDT, CDR2 FYEKMQ (reference sequence). The CDR3 sequence is 15 residues long. The CDR3 coding sequence is TGTGCCAGCAGCCTGTCCGGGGGGGTCGGGGATACGCAGTATTTT. This sequence encodes CASSLSGGVGDTQYF.

This sequence joins TRBV19 and TRBJ1-4; 10 bases match TRBD1. The CDR3 contains 16 residues. Trimming took 6 bases from V and 6 from J; bases not matched to a gene: 10. Germline assignment: CDR1 LNHDA and CDR2 SQIVND (reference sequence). CDR3 loop: CASSLLTGTGDEKLFF. Written as DNA, the CDR3 is TGTGCCAGTAGCCTTTTAACCGGGACAGGGGATGAAAAACTGTTTTTT.

Comments on this clone: One end of the junction does not line up with germline, which may come from a read error. Within the sample, other DNA sequences also encode this same CDR3. The chain joins TRBV7-9 to TRBJ2-7, with 9 nucleotides matching TRBD1. The V gene's germline CDR1 is SEHNR and CDR2 FQNEAQ (reference sequence). This CDR3 has 15 amino acids. The DNA of the CDR3 is TGTGCTAGCAGCCCCGGGACAGGGTACTCCTACGAGCAGTACTTC. Translated, it gives CASSPGTGYSYEQYF.

V usage is TRBV4-1 and J usage is TRBJ2-7; 7 nucleotides match TRBD1. This CDR3 region has 14 residues. Trimming took 4 bases from V and 0 from J; bases not matched to a gene: 3. Germline loops: CDR1 MGHRA, CDR2 YSYEKL. Here the CDR3 reads CASSPNRGSYEQYF. The CDR3, as DNA: TGCGCCAGCAGCCCAAACAGGGGCTCCTACGAGCAGTACTTC.

The chain joins TRBV2 to TRBJ1-1; 7 nucleotides align to TRBD1. Germline-derived CDR1 and CDR2 are SNHLY and FYNNEI. The CDR3 is 14 amino acids. The J segment lost 7 bases and the V segment lost 3 bases, leaving 8 bases of the junction unmatched. The CDR3 here is CASSEVPRQGEAFF. The CDR3 bases are TGTGCCAGCAGTGAGGTTCCTCGACAGGGTGAAGCTTTCTTT.

The rearrangement uses TRBV11-2 and TRBJ2-4; D is unclear. The CDR3 spans 14 residues. Trimming stripped 0 bases from V and 3 bases from J, with 6 bases between. Germline V CDR1 and CDR2: SGHAT, FQNNGV. In DNA, the CDR3 is TGTGCCAGCAGCTTAGATCTCGTCAAAAACATTCAGTACTTC. Translated: CASSLDLVKNIQYF. The full variable domain, its missing parts supplied by reference TRBV11-2 and TRBJ2-4, is EAGVAQSPRYKIIEKRQSVAFWCNPISGHATLYWYQQILGQGPKLLIQFQNNGVVDDSQLPKDRFSAERLKGVDSTLKIQPAKLEDSAVYLCASSLDLVKNIQYFGAGTRLSVL.

V gene TRBV18 combines with J gene TRBJ1-5, with 11 bases fitting TRBD1. The germline gives CDR1 KGHSH, CDR2 LQKENI. V lost 6 bases to trimming and J lost 3 bases; unmatched junction nucleotides: 10. The CDR3 is 17 amino acids. CDR3: CASSPGTGGPTNQPQHF. The CDR3 DNA sequence: TGTGCCAGCTCTCCCGGGACAGGGGGGCCGACCAATCAGCCCCAGCATTTT.

This chain connects TRBV12-5 to TRBJ1-2; 8 bases are a match to TRBD1. From germline, CDR1 is LGHNT and CDR2 FRNRAP. V dropped 6 bases and J dropped 4; count of bases not matched to a gene: 13. This CDR3 comprises 16 residues. This chain's CDR3 is CASGPPRGGQAYGYTF. CDR3 coding DNA: TGTGCTAGTGGACCTCCCCGAGGGGGACAGGCCTATGGCTACACCTTC.

The chain couples TRBV19 to TRBJ2-1, with 7 bases fitting TRBD2. The germline V gene encodes CDR1 LNHDA and CDR2 SQIVND (reference sequence). There are 16 residues in the CDR3. The ends lost 4 bases at V and 3 bases at J; junction bases unmatched: 9. The CDR3 protein is CASSRDGLAVYNEQFF. DNA for the CDR3: TGTGCCAGTAGTAGGGACGGGCTAGCGGTCTACAATGAGCAGTTCTTC.

The rearrangement links TRBV16 to TRBJ1-5, with D possibly being TRBD1 (6 bases). The CDR3 spans 14 residues. CDR1 KGHSY and CDR2 FQNENV come from the germline V gene. V gave up 4 bases and J gave up 3 bases, with 10 bases separating them. The CDR3 spells CASSPDSLNQPQHF. The CDR3 nucleotides are TGTGCCAGCAGCCCGGACAGTCTCAATCAGCCCCAGCATTTT. The full variable domain, with the rest looked up from reference TRBV16 and TRBJ1-5, is GEEVAQTPKHLVRGEGQKAKLYCAPIKGHSYVFWYQQVLKNEFKFLISFQNENVFDETGMPKERFSAKCLPNSPCSLEIQATKLEDSAVYFCASSPDSLNQPQHFGDGTRLSIL.